What follows are 22 T cell receptor beta chains derived from one specimen sequenced in a study of T cell responses to AZD1222 COVID-19 vaccine. The assay was immunoSEQ multiplex PCR, and TCRdb's table has in-frame clones only and misses some. This sample carries 95,000 to 100,000 clones, just over 90% of them seen once, and the ten largest clones take about 8.3%. The input for sequencing was peripheral blood, taken 28 days after the second AZD1222 dose. The receptors were sampled from an adult who received the AZD1222 COVID-19 vaccine.

This clone was detected a few times. The chain couples TRBV6-5 to TRBJ2-1, with TRBD2 identical over 12 bases. The germline V gene encodes CDR1 MNHEY and CDR2 SVGAGI. There are 12 residues in the CDR3. J lost 14 bases, V lost 5 bases, and 4 bases had no gene match. CDR3 sequence (DNA): TGTGCCAGCAGTACAACTAGCGGGAGGAAGTTCTTC. Translated, it gives CASSTTSGRKFF.

This sequence joins TRBV21-1 and TRBJ1-3; the table's D call, TRBD1, has no DNA check behind it. TRBV21-1 is shown as a pseudogene. The CDR3 extends over 18 amino acids. The CDR3 DNA is TGTGCCAGCAGCGCAAAGGGGACAGGGACTGGGTCTGGAAACACCATATATTTT. Its protein is CASSAKGTGTGSGNTIYF.

The J gene is TRBJ1-6, the V gene TRBV7-3; TRBD1 matches at 7 bases. The CDR3 totals 14 residues. The V segment lost 2 bases and the J segment 7 bases; nucleotides outside the gene matches: 2. Germline-derived CDR1 and CDR2 are SGHTA and FQGTGA. DNA of the CDR3: TGTGCCAGCAGCTTAGGGACAGCAAATTCACCCCTCCACTTT. The encoded protein is CASSLGTANSPLHF.

This clone was counted once. V and J are TRBV18 and TRBJ1-3; 8 bases map to TRBD1. This CDR3 has 16 residues. With 6 bases clipped from V and 2 bases from J, the junction kept 9 bases outside the gene matches. In germline, CDR1 is KGHSH, CDR2 LQKENI. CDR3 nucleotide sequence: TGTGCCAGCTCGTCCGGGACAGGAGATGCTGGAAACACCATATATTTT. Its protein product is CASSSGTGDAGNTIYF.

The rearrangement joins TRBV28 to TRBJ2-7, with 11 positions matching TRBD2. V was pared by 4 bases and J by 7 bases, with 9 bases of the junction left unmatched. The V gene's germline CDR1 is MDHEN and CDR2 SYDVKM. This CDR3 spans 15 amino acids. DNA for the CDR3: TGTGCCAGCAGTTCTACTAGCGGGAGTATGACAGAGCAGTACTTC. Translated: CASSSTSGSMTEQYF.

The CDR3 bases are TGTGCCAGCAGTTACAGCCACTACACCGGGGAGCTGTTTTTT. Protein sequence: CASSYSHYTGELFF. The chain has TRBV6-5 and TRBJ2-2; D uncertain. Looked up from germline, CDR1 is MNHEY and CDR2 is SVGAGI. V shed 2 bases and J shed 3 bases, with 7 bases lying between them. The CDR3 runs 14 residues.

The V gene is TRBV7-9, the J gene TRBJ1-2; TRBD1 matches 7 bases. The CDR3 has 15 amino acids. Germline trimming cut 1 base from V and 8 bases from J; bases unmatched to any gene: 10. The V gene's germline CDR1 is SEHNR and CDR2 FQNEAQ (reference sequence). Here the CDR3 DNA reads TGTGCCAGCAGCTTAGGGGACAGCGGAAGTGAAGGCTACACCTTC. This gives the protein CASSLGDSGSEGYTF. Full variable domain (outside the CDR3, taken from reference TRBV7-9 and TRBJ1-2): DTGVSQNPRHKITKRGQNVTFRCDPISEHNRLYWYRQTLGQGPEFLTYFQNEAQLEKSRLLSDRFSAERPKGSFSTLEIQRTEQGDSAMYLCASSLGDSGSEGYTFGSGTRLTVV.

This clone was seen only a few times. The chain employs TRBV6-5 and TRBJ2-2; 10 nucleotides line up with TRBD1. CDR3 size: 13 residues. CDR1 MNHEY and CDR2 SVGAGI come from the germline V gene. Trimming took 6 bases from V and 8 from J; bases not matched to a gene: 3. CDR3 loop: CASRTGGGGELFF. The CDR3 nucleotides are TGTGCCAGCAGGACAGGGGGCGGAGGGGAGCTGTTTTTT.

J is TRBJ2-5 and V is TRBV3-1 (or the pseudogene TRBV3-2), with TRBD2 matching over 7 bases. Per germline, CDR1 LGHDT and CDR2 YNNKEL (reference sequence). CDR3 size: 14 residues. The trim removed 2 bases at V and 1 base at J, leaving 1 base unmatched. The CDR3 DNA is TGTGCCAGCAGCCAATGGACTAGCCAAGAGACCCAGTACTTC. Its protein is CASSQWTSQETQYF.

This chain connects TRBV19 to TRBJ2-5; a possible D gene is TRBD1 (8 bases). The CDR3 is 14 residues long. CDR1 and CDR2 (germline): LNHDA, SQIVND (reference sequence). Between the trimmed V and J ends, which lost 10 bases and 1 base, there was a span of 16 bases. The CDR3 DNA sequence: TGTGCCACAGGACAGGGAGGGGGCCAAGAGACCCAGTACTTC. Its translation: CATGQGGGQETQYF.

The gene calls are TRBV3-1 (or the pseudogene TRBV3-2) and TRBJ1-3; D may be TRBD1 (6 bases). The germline gives CDR1 LGHDT, CDR2 YNNKEL (reference sequence). Trimming took 1 base from V and 0 from J, leaving 13 bases between them. The CDR3 totals 17 residues. The CDR3 loop is CASSQARQATSGNTIYF. The CDR3 DNA reads TGTGCCAGCAGCCAAGCCCGACAGGCGACCTCTGGAAACACCATATATTTT.

This clone was found once. The chain joins TRBV4-3 to TRBJ1-2, with a tentative D call TRBD1 (5 bases). V lost 5 bases to trimming and J lost 4 bases, with 14 bases between them. From germline, CDR1 is LGHNA and CDR2 YSLEER. This CDR3 is 14 amino acids long. The CDR3 spells CASSARSGGYGYTF. As DNA, the CDR3 is TGCGCCAGCAGCGCCCGATCTGGGGGCTATGGCTACACCTTC.

The rearrangement uses TRBV5-1 and TRBJ2-1; TRBD2 agrees at 14 bases. The CDR3 extends over 17 amino acids. The J segment lost 7 bases and the V segment lost 3 bases, leaving 9 bases of the junction unmatched. Germline CDR1 and CDR2: SGHRS and YFSETQ. The CDR3 here is CASSSGGTSGSWNEQFF. DNA of the CDR3: TGCGCCAGCAGCTCTGGCGGGACTAGCGGGAGTTGGAATGAGCAGTTCTTC.

V is TRBV7-2 and J is TRBJ2-2, with D unresolved. Per the germline V gene, CDR1 is SGHTA and CDR2 is FQGNSA. The V end was cut by 3 bases, the J end by 1 base, with 6 bases between. The CDR3 contains 14 residues. CDR3 in amino acids: CASSFRRNTGELFF. In DNA form, the CDR3 reads TGTGCCAGCAGCTTCCGGAGGAACACCGGGGAGCTGTTTTTT.

V gene TRBV18 combines with J gene TRBJ2-3; maybe TRBD1 (6 bases). CDR1 is KGHSH, CDR2 LQKENI, per germline. The germline V and J ends were trimmed by 6 bases and 4 bases, with 17 bases remaining between them. The CDR3 covers 15 residues. The CDR3, as DNA: TGTGCCAGCTCCCCCTCTCCAGGGGCGGCAGATACGCAGTATTTT. As protein: CASSPSPGAADTQYF.

The chain recombines TRBV7-9 with TRBJ2-7; no definite D call. CDR3 length equals 12 residues. V was clipped by 1 base and J by 5 bases, with 6 bases between them. Germline V lookup: CDR1 SEHNR, CDR2 FQNEAQ (reference sequence). The CDR3 here is CASSLVVHEQYF. CDR3 nucleotides: TGTGCCAGCAGCTTAGTGGTCCACGAGCAGTACTTC.

The chain joins TRBV5-1 to TRBJ2-7; TRBD1 matches 8 bases. There are 13 residues in the CDR3. V was clipped by 4 bases and J by 4 bases; unmatched bases: 4. Germline CDR1 reads SGHRS; CDR2 reads YFSETQ. DNA of the CDR3: TGCGCCAGCAGCCTGGACAGGGAGTACGAGCAGTACTTC. Amino acids: CASSLDREYEQYF.

The rearrangement links TRBV14 to TRBJ1-2; D is ambiguous. V was pared by 0 bases and J by 3 bases, with 17 bases between. The CDR3 totals 17 residues. Germline CDR1 reads SGHDN; CDR2 reads FVKESK. The CDR3 sequence is CASSQDPPNFPYYGYTF. The CDR3 DNA reads as TGTGCCAGCAGCCAAGATCCCCCGAACTTCCCCTACTATGGCTACACCTTC.

The genes are TRBV7-2 and TRBJ2-7; D assignment may be TRBD1 or TRBD2 (6 bases each). Deletions cut 2 bases from V and 0 bases from J, with 11 bases between. There are 15 residues in the CDR3. Germline CDR1 reads SGHTA; CDR2 reads FQGNSA. CDR3 coding DNA: TGTGCCAGCAGCTTAAAGGGGGGCCCCTCCTACGAGCAGTACTTC. Its translation is CASSLKGGPSYEQYF.

The chain links TRBV19 to TRBJ2-2; 11 bases fit TRBD1. The V segment lost 4 bases and the J segment 5 bases; nucleotides outside the gene matches: 6. The germline V gene encodes CDR1 LNHDA and CDR2 SQIVND (reference sequence). This CDR3 is built from 16 residues. The CDR3 DNA reads TGTGCCAGTAGTACCCGGACAGGGGGCAAGACCGGGGAGCTGTTTTTT. Its translation is CASSTRTGGKTGELFF.

The chain employs TRBV30 and TRBJ1-5, with D unclear. This CDR3 is 13 amino acids long. Trimming removed 1 base at V and 3 bases at J, with 7 bases between. Germline V gene sequence: CDR1 GTSNPN, CDR2 SVGIG (reference sequence). Written as DNA, the CDR3 is TGTGCCTGGAGTGCGGGCCACAATCAGCCCCAGCATTTT. Protein sequence: CAWSAGHNQPQHF.

V usage is TRBV7-9 and J usage is TRBJ2-5, with D possibly being TRBD2 (5 bases). CDR1 and CDR2 from the germline V gene are SEHNR and FQNEAQ (reference sequence). The CDR3 has 16 amino acids. Trimming cost V 1 base and J 4 bases, with 16 bases left between them. The CDR3 region has the DNA TGTGCCAGCAGCTTAGTTATGGGTAGGGCGGGAGAGACCCAGTACTTC. It yields the protein CASSLVMGRAGETQYF.